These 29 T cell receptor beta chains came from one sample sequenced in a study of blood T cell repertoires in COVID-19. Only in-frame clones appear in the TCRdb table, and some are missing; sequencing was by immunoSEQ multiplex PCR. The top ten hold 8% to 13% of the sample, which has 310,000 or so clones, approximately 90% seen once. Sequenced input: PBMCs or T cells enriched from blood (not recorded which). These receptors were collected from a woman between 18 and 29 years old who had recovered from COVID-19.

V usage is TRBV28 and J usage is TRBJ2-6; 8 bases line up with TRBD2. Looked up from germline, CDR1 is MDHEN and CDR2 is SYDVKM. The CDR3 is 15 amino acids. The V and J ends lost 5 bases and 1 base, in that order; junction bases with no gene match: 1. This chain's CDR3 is CASSPGGSGANVLTF. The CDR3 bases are TGTGCCAGCAGTCCGGGGGGGTCTGGGGCCAACGTCCTGACTTTC.

The CDR3 sequence is CASSSRTGGNSGYTF. For the CDR3, the DNA is TGTGCCAGCAGTTCGCGGACAGGGGGTAATAGTGGCTACACCTTC. The J gene is TRBJ1-2, the V gene TRBV28, with 10 bases identical to TRBD1. This CDR3 contains 15 residues. The germline V gene has CDR1 MDHEN and CDR2 SYDVKM. V shed 4 bases and J 7 bases; nucleotides not matched to a gene: 9.

This CDR3 reads CASSIGGLAVLVAYEQYF. For the CDR3, the DNA is TGTGCCAGTAGTATAGGGGGTCTAGCGGTATTGGTGGCCTACGAGCAGTACTTC. The rearrangement links TRBV19 to TRBJ2-7, with 7 bases that match TRBD2. Germline CDR1 and CDR2: LNHDA and SQIVND (reference sequence). Unmatched junction bases numbered 14, after V lost 1 base and J lost 2 bases. The CDR3 spans 18 residues.

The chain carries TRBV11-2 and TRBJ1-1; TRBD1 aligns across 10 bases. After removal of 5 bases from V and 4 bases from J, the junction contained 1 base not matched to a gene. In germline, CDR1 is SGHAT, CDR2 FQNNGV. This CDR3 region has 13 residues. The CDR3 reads CASSRTGGTEAFF. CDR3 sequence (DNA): TGTGCCAGCAGCCGGACAGGGGGCACTGAAGCTTTCTTT.

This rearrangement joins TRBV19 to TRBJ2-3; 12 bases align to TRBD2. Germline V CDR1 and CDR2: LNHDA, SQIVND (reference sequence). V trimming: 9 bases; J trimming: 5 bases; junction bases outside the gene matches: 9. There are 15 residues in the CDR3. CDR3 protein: CASSSGRAMGDTQYF. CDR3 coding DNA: TGTGCCAGCTCTAGCGGGAGGGCCATGGGAGATACGCAGTATTTT.

The chain's CDR3 is CASSLGGYEKLFF. The CDR3 DNA reads TGCGCCAGCAGCTTGGGAGGGTACGAAAAACTGTTTTTT. The chain recombines TRBV5-1 with TRBJ1-4; D is ambiguous. Germline V gene lookup returns CDR1 SGHRS and CDR2 YFSETQ. Deletions cut 0 bases from V and 8 bases from J, with 8 bases between. The CDR3 has 13 residues.

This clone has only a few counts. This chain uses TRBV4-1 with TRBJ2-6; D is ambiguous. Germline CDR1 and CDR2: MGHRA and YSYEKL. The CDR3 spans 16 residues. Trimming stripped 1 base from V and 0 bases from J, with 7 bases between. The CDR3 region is CASSQAELSGANVLTF. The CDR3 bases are TGCGCCAGCAGCCAAGCCGAACTCTCTGGGGCCAACGTCCTGACTTTC.

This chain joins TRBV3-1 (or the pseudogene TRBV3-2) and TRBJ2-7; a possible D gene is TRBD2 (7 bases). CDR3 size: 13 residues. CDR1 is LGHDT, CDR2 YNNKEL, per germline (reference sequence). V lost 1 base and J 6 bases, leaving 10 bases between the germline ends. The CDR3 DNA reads TGTGCCAGCAGCCAAGGAGGGGGGGTCGAGCAGTACTTC. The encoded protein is CASSQGGGVEQYF.

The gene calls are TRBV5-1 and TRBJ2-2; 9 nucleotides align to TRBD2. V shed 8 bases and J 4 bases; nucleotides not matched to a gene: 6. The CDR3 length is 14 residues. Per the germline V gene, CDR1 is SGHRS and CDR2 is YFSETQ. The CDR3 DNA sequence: TGCGCCAGTAATAGCGGGAGTTTCACCGGGGAGCTGTTTTTT. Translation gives CASNSGSFTGELFF. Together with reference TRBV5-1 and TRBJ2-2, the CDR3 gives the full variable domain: KAGVTQTPRYLIKTRGQQVTLSCSPISGHRSVSWYQQTPGQGLQFLFEYFSETQRNKGNFPGRFSGRQFSNSRSEMNVSTLELGDSALYLCASNSGSFTGELFFGEGSRLTVL.

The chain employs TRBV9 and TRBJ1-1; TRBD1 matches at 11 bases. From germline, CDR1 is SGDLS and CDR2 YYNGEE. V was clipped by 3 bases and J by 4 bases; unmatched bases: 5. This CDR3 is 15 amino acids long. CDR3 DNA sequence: TGTGCCAGCAGCGCCGGGACAGGGGGACGCACTGAAGCTTTCTTT. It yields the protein CASSAGTGGRTEAFF.

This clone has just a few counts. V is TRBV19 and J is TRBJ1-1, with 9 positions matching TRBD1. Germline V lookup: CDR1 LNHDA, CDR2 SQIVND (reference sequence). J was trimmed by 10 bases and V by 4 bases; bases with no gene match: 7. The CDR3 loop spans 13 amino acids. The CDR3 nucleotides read TGTGCCAGTAGTACTCGGACAGGGGTGGTAGCTTTCTTT. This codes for CASSTRTGVVAFF.

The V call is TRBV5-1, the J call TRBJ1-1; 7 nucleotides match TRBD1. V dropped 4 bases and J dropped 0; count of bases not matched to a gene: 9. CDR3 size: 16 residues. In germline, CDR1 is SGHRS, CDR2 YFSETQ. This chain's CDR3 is CASSQGQAHMNTEAFF. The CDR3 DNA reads TGCGCCAGCAGCCAAGGACAGGCCCATATGAACACTGAAGCTTTCTTT.

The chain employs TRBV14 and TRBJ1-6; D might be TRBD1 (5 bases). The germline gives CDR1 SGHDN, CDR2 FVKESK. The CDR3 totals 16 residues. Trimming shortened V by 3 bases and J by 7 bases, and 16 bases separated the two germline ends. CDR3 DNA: TGTGCCAGCAGCCACCCGGGTCGGGGGAACAATTCACCCCTCCACTTT. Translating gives CASSHPGRGNNSPLHF.

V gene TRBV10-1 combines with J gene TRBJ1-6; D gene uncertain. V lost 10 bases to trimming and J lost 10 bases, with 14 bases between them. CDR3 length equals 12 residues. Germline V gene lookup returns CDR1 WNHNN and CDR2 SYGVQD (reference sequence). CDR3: CAISPRGSPLHF. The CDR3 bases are TGCGCCATCTCTCCCCGCGGGTCACCCCTCCACTTT.

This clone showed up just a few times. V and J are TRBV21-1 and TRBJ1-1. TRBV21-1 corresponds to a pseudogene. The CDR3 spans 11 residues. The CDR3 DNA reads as TGTGCCAGCAGCGAGAGTACTGAAGCTTTCTTT. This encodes CASSESTEAFF.

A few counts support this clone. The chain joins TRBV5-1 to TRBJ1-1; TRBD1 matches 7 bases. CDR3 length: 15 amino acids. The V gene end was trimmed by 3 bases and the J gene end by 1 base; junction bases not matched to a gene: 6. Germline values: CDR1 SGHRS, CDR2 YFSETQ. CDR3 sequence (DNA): TGCGCCAGCAGCTCGGAGACAGGGTCGAACACTGAAGCTTTCTTT. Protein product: CASSSETGSNTEAFF.

The CDR3 DNA reads TGTGCCAGCAGCCTGACAGGGGGCAAGGGGCAGCCCCAGCATTTT. Translated, it gives CASSLTGGKGQPQHF. The V gene is TRBV6-5, the J gene TRBJ1-5, with 10 nucleotides matching TRBD1. CDR3 length equals 15 residues. Trimming cost V 6 bases and J 7 bases; bases outside gene matches: 9. Germline CDR1 and CDR2: MNHEY and SVGAGI.

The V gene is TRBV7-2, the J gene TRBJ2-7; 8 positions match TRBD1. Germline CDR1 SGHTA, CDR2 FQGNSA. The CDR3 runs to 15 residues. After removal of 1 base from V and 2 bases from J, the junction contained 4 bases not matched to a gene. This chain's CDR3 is CASSLGDRWTYEQYF. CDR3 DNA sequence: TGTGCCAGCAGCTTAGGGGACAGGTGGACCTACGAGCAGTACTTC.

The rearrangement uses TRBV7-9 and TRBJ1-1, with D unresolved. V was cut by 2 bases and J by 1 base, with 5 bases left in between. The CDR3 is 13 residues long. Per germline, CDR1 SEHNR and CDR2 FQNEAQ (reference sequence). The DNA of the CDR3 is TGTGCCAGCAGCTTACCAGGGAACACTGAAGCTTTCTTT. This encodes CASSLPGNTEAFF.

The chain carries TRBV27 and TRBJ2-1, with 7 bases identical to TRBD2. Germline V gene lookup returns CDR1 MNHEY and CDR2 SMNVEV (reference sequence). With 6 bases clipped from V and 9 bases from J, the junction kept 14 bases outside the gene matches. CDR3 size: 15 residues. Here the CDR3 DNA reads TGTGCCAGCAGCACCGGGACTACCTATCTGGCTGAGCAGTTCTTC. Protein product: CASSTGTTYLAEQFF.

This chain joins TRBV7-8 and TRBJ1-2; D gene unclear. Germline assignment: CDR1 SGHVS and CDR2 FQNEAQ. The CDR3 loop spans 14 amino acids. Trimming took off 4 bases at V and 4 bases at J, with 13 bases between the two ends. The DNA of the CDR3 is TGTGCCAGCAGCTCCGCGGACTTTTTCTATGGCTACACCTTC. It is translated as CASSSADFFYGYTF.

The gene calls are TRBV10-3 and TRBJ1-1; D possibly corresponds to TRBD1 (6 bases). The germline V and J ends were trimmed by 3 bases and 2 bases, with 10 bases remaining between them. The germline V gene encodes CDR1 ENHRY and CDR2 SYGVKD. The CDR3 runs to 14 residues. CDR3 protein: CAISDRGANTEAFF. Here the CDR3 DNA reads TGTGCCATCAGTGATCGGGGGGCTAACACTGAAGCTTTCTTT.

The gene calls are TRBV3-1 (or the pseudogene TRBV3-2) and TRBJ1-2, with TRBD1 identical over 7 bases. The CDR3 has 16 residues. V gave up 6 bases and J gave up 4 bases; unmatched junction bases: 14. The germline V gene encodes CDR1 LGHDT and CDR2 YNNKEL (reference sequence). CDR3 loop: CASRQGWNLESYGYTF. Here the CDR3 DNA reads TGTGCCAGCAGACAGGGGTGGAACCTTGAGAGCTATGGCTACACCTTC.

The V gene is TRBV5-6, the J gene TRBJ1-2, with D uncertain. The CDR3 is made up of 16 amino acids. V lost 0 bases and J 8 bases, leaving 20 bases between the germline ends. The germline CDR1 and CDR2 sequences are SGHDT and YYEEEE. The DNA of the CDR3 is TGTGCCAGCAGCTTGGATGGCCGCGACGGGCGGGAGGGCTACACCTTC. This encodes CASSLDGRDGREGYTF. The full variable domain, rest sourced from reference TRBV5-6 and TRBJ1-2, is DAGVTQSPTHLIKTRGQQVTLRCSPKSGHDTVSWYQQALGQGPQFIFQYYEEEERQRGNFPDRFSGHQFPNYSSELNVNALLLGDSALYLCASSLDGRDGREGYTFGSGTRLTVV.

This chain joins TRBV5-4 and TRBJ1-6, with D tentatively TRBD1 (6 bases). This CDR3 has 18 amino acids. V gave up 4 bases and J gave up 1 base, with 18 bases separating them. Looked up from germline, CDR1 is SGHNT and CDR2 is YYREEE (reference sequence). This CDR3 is CASSGGGPSRSYNSPLHF. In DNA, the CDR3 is TGTGCCAGCAGCGGCGGGGGCCCTTCAAGGTCCTATAATTCACCCCTCCACTTT.

DNA of the CDR3: TGTGCCAGCAGTTTAGATAGCGGAGTCCTCTACAATGAGCAGTTCTTC. It encodes CASSLDSGVLYNEQFF. V gene TRBV27 combines with J gene TRBJ2-1; a possible D gene is TRBD2 (6 bases). The CDR3 has 16 residues. Germline CDR1 is MNHEY and CDR2 is SMNVEV (reference sequence). V lost 2 bases, J lost 3 bases, and 14 bases lay in between.

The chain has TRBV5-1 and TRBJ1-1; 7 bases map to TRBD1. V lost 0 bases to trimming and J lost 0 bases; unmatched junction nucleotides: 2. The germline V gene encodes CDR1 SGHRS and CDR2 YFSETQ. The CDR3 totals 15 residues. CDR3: CASSLGGQMNTEAFF. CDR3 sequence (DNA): TGCGCCAGCAGCTTGGGGGGACAGATGAACACTGAAGCTTTCTTT. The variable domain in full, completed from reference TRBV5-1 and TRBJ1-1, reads KAGVTQTPRYLIKTRGQQVTLSCSPISGHRSVSWYQQTPGQGLQFLFEYFSETQRNKGNFPGRFSGRQFSNSRSEMNVSTLELGDSALYLCASSLGGQMNTEAFFGQGTRLTVV.

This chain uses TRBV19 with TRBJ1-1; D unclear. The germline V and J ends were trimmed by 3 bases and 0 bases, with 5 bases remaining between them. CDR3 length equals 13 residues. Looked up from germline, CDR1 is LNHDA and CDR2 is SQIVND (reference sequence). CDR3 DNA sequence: TGTGCCAGTAGTATTCCTATGAACACTGAAGCTTTCTTT. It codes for CASSIPMNTEAFF.

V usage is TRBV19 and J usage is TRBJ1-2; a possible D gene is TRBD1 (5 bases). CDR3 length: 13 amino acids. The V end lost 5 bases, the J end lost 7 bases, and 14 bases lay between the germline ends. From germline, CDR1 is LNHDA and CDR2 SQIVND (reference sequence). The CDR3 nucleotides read TGTGCCAGTAGTCCGGGACTGGGGCCTGGCTACACCTTC. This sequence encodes CASSPGLGPGYTF.